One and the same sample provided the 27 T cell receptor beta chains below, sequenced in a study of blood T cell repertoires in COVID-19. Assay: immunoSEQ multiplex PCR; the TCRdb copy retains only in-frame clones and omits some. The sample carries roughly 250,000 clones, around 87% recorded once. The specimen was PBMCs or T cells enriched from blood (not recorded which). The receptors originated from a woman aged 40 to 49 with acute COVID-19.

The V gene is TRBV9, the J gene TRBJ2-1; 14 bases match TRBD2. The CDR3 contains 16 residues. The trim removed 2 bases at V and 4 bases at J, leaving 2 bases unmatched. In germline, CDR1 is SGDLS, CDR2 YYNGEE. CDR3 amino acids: CASSVGTSGSYNEQFF. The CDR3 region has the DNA TGTGCCAGCAGCGTCGGGACTAGCGGGAGTTACAATGAGCAGTTCTTC.

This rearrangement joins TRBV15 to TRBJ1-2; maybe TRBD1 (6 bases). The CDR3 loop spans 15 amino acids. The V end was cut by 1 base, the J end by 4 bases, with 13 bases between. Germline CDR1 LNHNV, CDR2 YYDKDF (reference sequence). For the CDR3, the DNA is TGTGCCACCAGCAGAGTGAGGCAGGGGATCTATGGCTACACCTTC. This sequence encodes CATSRVRQGIYGYTF.

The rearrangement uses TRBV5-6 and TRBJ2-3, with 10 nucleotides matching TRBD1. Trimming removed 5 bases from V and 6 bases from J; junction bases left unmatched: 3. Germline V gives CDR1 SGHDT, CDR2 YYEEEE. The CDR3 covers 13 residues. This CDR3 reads CASRWDRGDTQYF. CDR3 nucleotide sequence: TGTGCCAGCAGGTGGGACAGGGGTGATACGCAGTATTTT.

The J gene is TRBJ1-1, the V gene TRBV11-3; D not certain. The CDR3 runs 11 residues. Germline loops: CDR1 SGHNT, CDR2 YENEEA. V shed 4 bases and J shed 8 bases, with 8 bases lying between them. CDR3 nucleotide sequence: TGTGCCAGCAGCTCCGTGTTAGAAGCTTTCTTT. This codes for CASSSVLEAFF.

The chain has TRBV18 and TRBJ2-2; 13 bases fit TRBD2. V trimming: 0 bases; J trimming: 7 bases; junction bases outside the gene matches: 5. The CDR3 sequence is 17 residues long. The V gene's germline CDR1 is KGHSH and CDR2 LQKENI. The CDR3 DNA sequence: TGTGCCAGCTCACCACCCGGACTAGCGGGAGTGTTCGGGGAGCTGTTTTTT. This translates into CASSPPGLAGVFGELFF.

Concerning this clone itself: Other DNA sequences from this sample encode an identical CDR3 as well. The CDR3 reads CASSSDRGNSPLHF. CDR3 DNA sequence: TGTGCCAGCAGTTCGGACAGGGGTAATTCACCCCTCCACTTT. The chain couples TRBV27 to TRBJ1-6; 9 bases match TRBD1. The CDR3 is 14 residues long. The J segment lost 6 bases and the V segment lost 4 bases, leaving 1 base of the junction unmatched. In germline, CDR1 is MNHEY, CDR2 SMNVEV (reference sequence).

CDR3 amino acids: CASSLGLVGEQFF. The CDR3 DNA reads TGCGCCAGCAGCTTGGGACTAGTGGGGGAGCAGTTCTTC. The V call is TRBV5-1, the J call TRBJ2-1, with D maybe TRBD2 (6 bases). Trimming removed 0 bases from V and 10 bases from J, with 11 bases in between. Germline assignment: CDR1 SGHRS and CDR2 YFSETQ. There are 13 residues in the CDR3.

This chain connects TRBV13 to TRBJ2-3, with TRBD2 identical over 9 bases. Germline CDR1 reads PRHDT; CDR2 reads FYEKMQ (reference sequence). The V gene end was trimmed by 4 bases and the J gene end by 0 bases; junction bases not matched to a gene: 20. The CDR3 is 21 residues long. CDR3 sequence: CASSSPRGGGRGRWSTDTQYF. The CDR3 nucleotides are TGTGCCAGCAGCTCCCCGAGGGGAGGCGGGAGGGGAAGGTGGAGCACAGATACGCAGTATTTT.

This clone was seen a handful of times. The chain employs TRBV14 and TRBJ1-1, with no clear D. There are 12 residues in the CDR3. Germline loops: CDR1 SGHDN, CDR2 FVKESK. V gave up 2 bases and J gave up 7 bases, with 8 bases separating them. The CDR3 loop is CASSQLRDEAFF. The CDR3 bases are TGTGCCAGCAGCCAACTCCGGGATGAAGCTTTCTTT.

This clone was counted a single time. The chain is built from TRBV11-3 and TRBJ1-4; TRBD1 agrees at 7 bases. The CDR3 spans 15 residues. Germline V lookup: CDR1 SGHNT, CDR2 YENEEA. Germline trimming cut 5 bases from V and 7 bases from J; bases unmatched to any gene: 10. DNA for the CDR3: TGTGCCAGCAGCCAGAGACAGGGCGGAGGTGAAAAACTGTTTTTT. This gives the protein CASSQRQGGGEKLFF.

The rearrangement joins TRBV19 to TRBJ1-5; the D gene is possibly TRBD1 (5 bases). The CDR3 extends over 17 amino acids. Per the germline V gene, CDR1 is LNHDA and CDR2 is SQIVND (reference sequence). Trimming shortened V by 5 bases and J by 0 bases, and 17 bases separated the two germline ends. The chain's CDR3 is CASSAPLGAGSNQPQHF. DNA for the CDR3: TGTGCCAGTAGTGCCCCTTTAGGGGCAGGTAGCAATCAGCCCCAGCATTTT.

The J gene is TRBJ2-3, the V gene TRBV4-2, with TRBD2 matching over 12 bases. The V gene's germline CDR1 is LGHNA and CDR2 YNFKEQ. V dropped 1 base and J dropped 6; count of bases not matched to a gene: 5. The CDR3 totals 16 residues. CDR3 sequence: CASSQGRTSGTDTQYF. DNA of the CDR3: TGTGCCAGCAGCCAAGGGCGGACTAGCGGGACGGATACGCAGTATTTT.

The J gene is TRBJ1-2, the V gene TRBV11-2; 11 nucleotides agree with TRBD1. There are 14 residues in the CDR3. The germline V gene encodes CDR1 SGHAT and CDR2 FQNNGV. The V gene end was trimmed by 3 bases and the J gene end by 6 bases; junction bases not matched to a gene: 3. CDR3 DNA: TGTGCCAGCAGCTTGGGACAGGGGGGGGATGGCTACACCTTC. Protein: CASSLGQGGDGYTF. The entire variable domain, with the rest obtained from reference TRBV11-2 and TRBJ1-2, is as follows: EAGVAQSPRYKIIEKRQSVAFWCNPISGHATLYWYQQILGQGPKLLIQFQNNGVVDDSQLPKDRFSAERLKGVDSTLKIQPAKLEDSAVYLCASSLGQGGDGYTFGSGTRLTVV.

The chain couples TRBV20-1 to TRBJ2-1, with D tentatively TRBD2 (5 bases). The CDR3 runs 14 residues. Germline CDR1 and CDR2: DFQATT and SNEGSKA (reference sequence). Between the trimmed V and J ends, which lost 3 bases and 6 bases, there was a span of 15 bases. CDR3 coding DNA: TGCAGTGCTAGTACGGGGAGAACGTCCAATGAGCAGTTCTTC. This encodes CSASTGRTSNEQFF.

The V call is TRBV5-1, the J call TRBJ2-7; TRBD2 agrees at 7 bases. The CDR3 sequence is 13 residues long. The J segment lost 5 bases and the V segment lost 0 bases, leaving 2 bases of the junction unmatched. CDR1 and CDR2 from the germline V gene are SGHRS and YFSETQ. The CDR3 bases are TGCGCCAGCAGCTTGGCGGGGGGTAACGAGCAGTACTTC. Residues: CASSLAGGNEQYF.

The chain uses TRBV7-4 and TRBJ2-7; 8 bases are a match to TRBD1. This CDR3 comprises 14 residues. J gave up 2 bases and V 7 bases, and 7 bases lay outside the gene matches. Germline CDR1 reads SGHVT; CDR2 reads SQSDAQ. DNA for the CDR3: TGTGCCAGCACCCTAAGGGACAGGCCCTACGAGCAGTACTTC. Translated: CASTLRDRPYEQYF.

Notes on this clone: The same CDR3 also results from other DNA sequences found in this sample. CDR3: CASSMGGTEAFF. The DNA of the CDR3 is TGTGCCAGTAGTATGGGGGGCACTGAAGCTTTCTTT. This rearrangement joins TRBV19 to TRBJ1-1; possible D gene TRBD1, 5 bases. CDR3 length equals 12 residues. The germline CDR1 and CDR2 sequences are LNHDA and SQIVND (reference sequence). The V end lost 3 bases, the J end lost 4 bases, and 6 bases lay between the germline ends.

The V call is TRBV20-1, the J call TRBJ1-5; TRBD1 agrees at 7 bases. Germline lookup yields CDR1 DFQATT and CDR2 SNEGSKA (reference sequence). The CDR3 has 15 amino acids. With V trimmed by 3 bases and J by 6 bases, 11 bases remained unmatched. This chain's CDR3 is CSASGIRQGGQPQHF. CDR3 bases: TGCAGTGCTAGTGGAATTCGACAGGGCGGTCAGCCCCAGCATTTT.

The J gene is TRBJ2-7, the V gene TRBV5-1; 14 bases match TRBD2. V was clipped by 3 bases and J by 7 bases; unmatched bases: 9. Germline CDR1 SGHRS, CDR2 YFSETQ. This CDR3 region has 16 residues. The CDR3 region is CASSSRLAGGPGEQYF. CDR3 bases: TGCGCCAGCAGCTCCCGACTAGCGGGAGGGCCTGGAGAGCAGTACTTC.

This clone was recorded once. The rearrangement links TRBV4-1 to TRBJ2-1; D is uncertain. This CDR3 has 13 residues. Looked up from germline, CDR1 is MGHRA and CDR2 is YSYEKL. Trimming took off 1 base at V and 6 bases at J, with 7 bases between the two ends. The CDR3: CASSQVMSNEQFF. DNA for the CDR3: TGCGCCAGCAGCCAAGTCATGTCCAATGAGCAGTTCTTC.

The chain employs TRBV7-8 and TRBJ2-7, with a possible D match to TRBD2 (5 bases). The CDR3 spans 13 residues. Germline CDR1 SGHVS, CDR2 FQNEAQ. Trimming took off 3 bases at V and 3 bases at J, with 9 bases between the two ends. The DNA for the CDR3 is TGTGCCAGCAGCTTGGTAGCGCTCTACGAGCAGTACTTC. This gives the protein CASSLVALYEQYF.

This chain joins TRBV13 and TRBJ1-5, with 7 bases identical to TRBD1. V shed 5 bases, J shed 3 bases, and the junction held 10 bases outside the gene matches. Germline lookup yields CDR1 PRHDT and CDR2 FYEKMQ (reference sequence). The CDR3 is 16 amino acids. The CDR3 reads CASSLNTGANNQPQHF. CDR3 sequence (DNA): TGTGCCAGCAGCCTAAATACAGGGGCGAACAATCAGCCCCAGCATTTT.

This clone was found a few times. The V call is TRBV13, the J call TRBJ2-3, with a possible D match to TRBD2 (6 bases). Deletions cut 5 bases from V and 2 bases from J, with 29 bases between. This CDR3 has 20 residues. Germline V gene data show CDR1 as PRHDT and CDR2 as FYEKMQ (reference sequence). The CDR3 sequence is CASSRLRGLGRDRSTDTQYF. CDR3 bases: TGTGCCAGCAGCCGACTGCGAGGACTGGGGCGGGACCGGTCCACAGATACGCAGTATTTT.

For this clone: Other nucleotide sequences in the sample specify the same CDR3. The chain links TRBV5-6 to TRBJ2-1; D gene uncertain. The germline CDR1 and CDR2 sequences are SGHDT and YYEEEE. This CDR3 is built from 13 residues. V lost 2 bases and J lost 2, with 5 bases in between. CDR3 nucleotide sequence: TGTGCCAGCAGCTTCTCCCCCTACAATGAGCAGTTCTTC. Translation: CASSFSPYNEQFF.

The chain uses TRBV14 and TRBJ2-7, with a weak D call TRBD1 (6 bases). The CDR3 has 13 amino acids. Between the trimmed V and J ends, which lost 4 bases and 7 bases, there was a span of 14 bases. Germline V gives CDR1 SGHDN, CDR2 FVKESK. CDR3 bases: TGTGCCAGCAGCCGGGACCCCCAGGGGGAGCAGTACTTC. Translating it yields CASSRDPQGEQYF.

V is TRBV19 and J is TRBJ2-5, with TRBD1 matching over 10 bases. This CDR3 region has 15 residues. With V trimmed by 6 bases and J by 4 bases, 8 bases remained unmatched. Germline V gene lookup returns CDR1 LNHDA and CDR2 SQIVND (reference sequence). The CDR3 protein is CASSRDRGIGETQYF. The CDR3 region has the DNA TGTGCCAGTAGCAGGGACAGGGGAATTGGAGAGACCCAGTACTTC.

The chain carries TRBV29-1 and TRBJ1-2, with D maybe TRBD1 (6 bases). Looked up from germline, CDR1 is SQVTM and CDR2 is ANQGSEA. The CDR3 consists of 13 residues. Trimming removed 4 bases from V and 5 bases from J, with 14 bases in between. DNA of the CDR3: TGCAGCGTTGGACAGGACTTACCGTATGGCTACACCTTC. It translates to CSVGQDLPYGYTF.